This T cell receptor (beta chain) came from a study of identical twins. This clonotype has at least ten counts. TCRdb passed the 5' RACE reads through MiXCR, listing each CDR3 protein once. Among about 220,000 distinct CDR3 sequences listed, around 6.5% were seen once. The CDR3 consists of 14 residues. Trimming removed 3 bases from V and 6 bases from J, with 15 bases in between. CDR1 and CDR2 from the germline V gene are MNHEY and SMNVEV (reference sequence). The same specimen was also included in a second study, on T cells expressing NK-cell markers. That investigation notes: Whether expanded NKG2C+ T cell clones were HCMV-specific remained unclear.

J is TRBJ2-7 and V is TRBV27; no clear D gene. Sequenced input: CD8+ T cells sorted from blood. The clonotype originates from a woman in her late teens or twenties in good health. CDR3 bases: TGTGCCAGCAGTTTGAACGCACGTCCCCTCGAGCAGTACTTC. It codes for CASSLNARPLEQYF.